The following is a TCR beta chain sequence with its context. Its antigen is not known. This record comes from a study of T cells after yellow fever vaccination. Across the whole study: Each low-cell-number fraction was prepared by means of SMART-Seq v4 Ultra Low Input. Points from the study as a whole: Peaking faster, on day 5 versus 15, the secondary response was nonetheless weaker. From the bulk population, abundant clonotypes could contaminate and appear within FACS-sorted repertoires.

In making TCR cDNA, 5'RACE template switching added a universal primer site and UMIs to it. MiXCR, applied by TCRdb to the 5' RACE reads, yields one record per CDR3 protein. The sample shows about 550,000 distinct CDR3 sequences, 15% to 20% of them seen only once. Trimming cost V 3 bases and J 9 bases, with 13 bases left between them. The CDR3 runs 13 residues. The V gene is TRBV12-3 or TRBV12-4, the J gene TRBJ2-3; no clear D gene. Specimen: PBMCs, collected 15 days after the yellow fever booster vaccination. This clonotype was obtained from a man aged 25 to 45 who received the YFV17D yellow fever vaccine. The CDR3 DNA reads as TGTGCCAGCAGTTTGAGCCCTAGGCAAACGCAGTATTTT. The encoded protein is CASSLSPRQTQYF.